The subject of this entry is one T cell receptor beta chain. Its antigen is unidentified. Before being chosen for sequencing, patients had shown CD8+CD57+ cell expansion by flow cytometry. The sample belongs to a study of CD8+CD57+ T cells in acquired aplastic anemia. Overall study: DNA recovered from sorted CD4+ and CD8+ cells had a mean of approximately 3.4 ug.

TCR beta VDJ and CDR3 profiling used genomic DNA as template. TCRdb fed the reads into MiXCR, producing one record per CDR3 protein. Here the sample spans 250,000 to 300,000 distinct CDR3 sequences, roughly 59% being singletons. Unmatched junction bases numbered 5, after V lost 5 bases and J lost 0 bases. The CDR3 is 17 amino acids. Germline V gene sequence: CDR1 SNHLY, CDR2 FYNNEI. General observations from the study: Shared by patients and controls, fewer than 30 CD8+ CDR3s were abundant in patients.

The sequence derives from a human donor with aplastic anemia. The sample taken for sequencing was sorted CD4+, CD8+, or CD8+CD57+ T cells (not recorded which) from PBMCs. The V gene is TRBV2, the J gene TRBJ2-3; the match to TRBD2 covers 13 bases. The CDR3, as DNA: TGTGCCAGCAGTCGTCGGACTAGCGGGGGCAGCACAGATACGCAGTATTTT. Its protein product is CASSRRTSGGSTDTQYF.